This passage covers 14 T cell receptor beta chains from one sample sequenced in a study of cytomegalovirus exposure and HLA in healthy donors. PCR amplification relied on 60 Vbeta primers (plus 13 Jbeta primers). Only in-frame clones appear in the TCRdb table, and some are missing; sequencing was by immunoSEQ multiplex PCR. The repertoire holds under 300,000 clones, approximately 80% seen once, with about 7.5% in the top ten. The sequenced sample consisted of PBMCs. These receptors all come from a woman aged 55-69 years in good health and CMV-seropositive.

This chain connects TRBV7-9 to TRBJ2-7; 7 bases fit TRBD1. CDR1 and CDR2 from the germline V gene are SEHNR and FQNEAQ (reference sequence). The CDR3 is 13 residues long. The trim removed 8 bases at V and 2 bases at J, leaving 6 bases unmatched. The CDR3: CASGGQVTYEQYF. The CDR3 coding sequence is TGTGCCAGCGGAGGACAGGTAACCTACGAGCAGTACTTC.

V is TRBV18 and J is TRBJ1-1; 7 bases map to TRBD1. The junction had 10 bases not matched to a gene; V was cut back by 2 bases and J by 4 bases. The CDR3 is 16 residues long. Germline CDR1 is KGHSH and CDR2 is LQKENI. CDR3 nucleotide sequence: TGTGCCAGCTCACCATTGATAGGTCCAGGGGGCACTGAAGCTTTCTTT. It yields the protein CASSPLIGPGGTEAFF.

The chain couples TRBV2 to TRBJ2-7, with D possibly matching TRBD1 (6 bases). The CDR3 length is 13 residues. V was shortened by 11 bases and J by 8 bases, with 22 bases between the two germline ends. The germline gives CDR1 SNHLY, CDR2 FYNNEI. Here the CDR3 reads CAGARLGATKQYF. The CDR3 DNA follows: TGTGCCGGAGCTCGGCTGGGGGCTACGAAGCAGTACTTC.

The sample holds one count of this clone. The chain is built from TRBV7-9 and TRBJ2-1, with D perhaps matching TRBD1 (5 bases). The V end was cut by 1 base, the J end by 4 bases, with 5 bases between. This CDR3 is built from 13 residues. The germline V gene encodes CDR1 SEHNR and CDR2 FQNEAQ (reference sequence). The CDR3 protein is CASSLDRYNEQFF. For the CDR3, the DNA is TGTGCCAGCAGCTTAGACAGGTACAATGAGCAGTTCTTC.

The CDR3 spells CASSLTGNYGYTF. Here the CDR3 DNA reads TGTGCCAGCAGCCTGACAGGGAACTATGGCTACACCTTC. The V gene is TRBV25-1, the J gene TRBJ1-2; TRBD1 matches 7 bases. Trimming took 6 bases from V and 2 from J; bases not matched to a gene: 3. The CDR3 length is 13 residues. The germline V gene encodes CDR1 MGHDK and CDR2 SYGVNS.

Here the CDR3 reads CAWSTPPHRGSNQPQHF. CDR3 nucleotides: TGTGCCTGGAGTACCCCGCCCCACAGGGGTAGCAATCAGCCCCAGCATTTT. The chain couples TRBV30 to TRBJ1-5, with 7 bases fitting TRBD1. With V trimmed by 2 bases and J by 0 bases, 10 bases remained unmatched. Germline values: CDR1 GTSNPN, CDR2 SVGIG (reference sequence). CDR3 length: 17 residues.

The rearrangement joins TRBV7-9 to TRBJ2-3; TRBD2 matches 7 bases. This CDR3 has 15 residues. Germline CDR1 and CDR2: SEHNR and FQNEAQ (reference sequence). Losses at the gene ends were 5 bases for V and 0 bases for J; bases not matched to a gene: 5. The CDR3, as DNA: TGTGCCAGCAGCATCCGACTAGCTAGCACAGATACGCAGTATTTT. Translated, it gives CASSIRLASTDTQYF.

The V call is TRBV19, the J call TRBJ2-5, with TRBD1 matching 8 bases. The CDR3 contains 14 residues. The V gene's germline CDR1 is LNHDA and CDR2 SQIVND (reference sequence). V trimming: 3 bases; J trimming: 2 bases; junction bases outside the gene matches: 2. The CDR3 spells CASSIGTGQETQYF. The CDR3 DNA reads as TGTGCCAGTAGTATCGGGACAGGACAAGAGACCCAGTACTTC.

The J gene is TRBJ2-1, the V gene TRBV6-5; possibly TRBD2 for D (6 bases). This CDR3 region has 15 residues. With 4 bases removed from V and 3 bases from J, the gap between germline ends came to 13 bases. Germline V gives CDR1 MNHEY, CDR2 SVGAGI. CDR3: CASSLDYPDYNEQFF. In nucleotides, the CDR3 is TGTGCCAGCAGTTTGGACTACCCAGACTACAATGAGCAGTTCTTC.

In nucleotides, the CDR3 is TGTGCCAGCAGCTTAGTCGGGGGAGAGCCCGCCTACGAGCAGTACTTC. Its translation: CASSLVGGEPAYEQYF. The chain joins TRBV7-9 to TRBJ2-7; tentatively, D is TRBD2 (6 bases). Germline CDR1 and CDR2: SEHNR and FQNEAQ (reference sequence). Trimming stripped 1 base from V and 2 bases from J, with 15 bases between. The CDR3 is 16 residues long.

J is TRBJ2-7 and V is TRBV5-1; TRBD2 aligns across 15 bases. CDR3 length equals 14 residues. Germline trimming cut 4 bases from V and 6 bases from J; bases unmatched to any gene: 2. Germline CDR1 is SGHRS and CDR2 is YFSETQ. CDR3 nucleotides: TGCGCCAGCAGCCAGGGACTAGCGGGAGGCGAGCAGTACTTC. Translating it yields CASSQGLAGGEQYF.

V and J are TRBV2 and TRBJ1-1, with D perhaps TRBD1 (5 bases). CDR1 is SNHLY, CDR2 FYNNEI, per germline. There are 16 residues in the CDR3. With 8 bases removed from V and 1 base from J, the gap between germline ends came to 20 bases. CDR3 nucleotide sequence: TGTGCCAGCTGCGATAGGAGACGGGGGAAGAACACTGAAGCTTTCTTT. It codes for CASCDRRRGKNTEAFF.

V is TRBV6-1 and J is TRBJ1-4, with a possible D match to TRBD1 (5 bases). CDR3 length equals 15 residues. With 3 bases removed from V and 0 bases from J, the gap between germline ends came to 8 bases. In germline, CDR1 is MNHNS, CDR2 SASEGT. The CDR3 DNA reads TGTGCCAGCAGTGACGGAGGGGCAACTAATGAAAAACTGTTTTTT. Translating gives CASSDGGATNEKLFF.

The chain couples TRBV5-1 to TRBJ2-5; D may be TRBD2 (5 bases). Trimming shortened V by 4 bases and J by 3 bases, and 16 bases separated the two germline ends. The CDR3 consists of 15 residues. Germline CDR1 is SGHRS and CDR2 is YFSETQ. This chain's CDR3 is CASSLGGVKKETQYF. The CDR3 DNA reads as TGCGCCAGCAGCCTTGGAGGAGTGAAGAAAGAGACCCAGTACTTC.